This T cell receptor beta chain stems from a study of blood T cell repertoires in COVID-19. About the study: COVID-19 samples from acute and convalescent phases originated in the United States, Italy and Spain. The cDNA or gDNA used as material had been derived from T cells, B-cell-depleted T cells, or PBMCs.

This CDR3 region has 14 residues. The germline CDR1 and CDR2 sequences are SGHNT and YYREEE (reference sequence). V shed 3 bases and J 3 bases; nucleotides not matched to a gene: 4. Authors' methods: Nucleated cell counts were estimated from reference gene primer amplification. Using immunoSEQ multiplex PCR, the repertoire was profiled, and TCRdb retains in-frame clones only, with some absent. V, J and clone size derive from that table, while D and trimming were established from the DNA sequence. The data hold under 200,000 clones, with 80% to 90% observed a single time. The receptor was derived from a man in his sixties with acute or convalescent COVID-19. Sequenced material: peripheral blood. The chain is built from TRBV5-4 and TRBJ2-7, with 9 bases aligning to TRBD2. The DNA for the CDR3 is TGTGCCAGCAGCTCCGGGACTAGCCTCTACGAGCAGTACTTC. Its translation is CASSSGTSLYEQYF.